Shown below are 25 T cell receptor beta chains from a single sample sequenced in a study of tumor-infiltrating lymphocytes in primary liver carcinoma (dated by TCRdb to 2016 to 2017). The data were produced on an Illumina HiSeq 2500. A constant-region primer and ProtoScript II reverse transcriptase were used to reverse-transcribe TCRbeta-specific cDNA from approximately 450 ng total RNA. Construction of the TCRbeta libraries relied on three nested rounds of multiplex PCR, following a slightly modified ARM-PCR procedure. The first two PCR rounds used multiplex TRBV1-TRBV30 forward primers with a Cbeta reverse primer, each for approximately 10 cycles. TCRdb ran its own pipeline on the public reads, namely fastp trimming at Q25 and MiXCR clone calling, and kept in-frame beta chains. One record per CDR3 amino acid sequence lists the most common genes and DNA. A total of 100,000 to 150,000 distinct CDR3 sequences appear in this sample, around 64% of them only once. The top ten hold 8.4% of the sample.

Total RNA and DNA were co-extracted without cell sorting from about 19-30 mg of bulk tissue using the AllPrep DNA/RNA mini kit. Input material: liver tumor tissue from sampling region 3. This specimen's cell subset or site label, per the study, means: tumor region T3, left-lateral pole. These receptors came from a woman in her fifties or sixties with primary liver carcinoma and hepatitis B virus infection.

This clonotype is labeled as medium-sized (0.01 to 0.1%). The chain is built from TRBV11-2 and TRBJ2-4, with unresolved D. The CDR3 runs to 13 residues. CDR1 and CDR2 (germline): SGHAT, FQNNGV. The V end was cut by 5 bases, the J end by 6 bases, with 11 bases between. The CDR3 nucleotides read TGTGCCAGCAGCATTGAATCGTTAAACATTCAGTACTTC. It codes for CASSIESLNIQYF.

Regarding this clonotype: A much larger clone lies one base from this, so it may be a read error. V gene TRBV5-5 combines with J gene TRBJ1-1; D is unresolved. Trimming stripped 7 bases from V and 1 base from J, with 14 bases between. The germline V gene has CDR1 SGHKS and CDR2 YYEKEE (reference sequence). The CDR3 is 14 amino acids. The CDR3 DNA reads as TGTGCCAGCGGCTCGCTGACGGGGAACACTGAAGCTTTCTTT. Translating gives CASGSLTGNTEAFF.

Of note for this clonotype: The CDR3 does not close with the conserved phenylalanine or tryptophan, likely indicating a read error. The chain carries TRBV2 and TRBJ1-2; D is undetermined. CDR1 and CDR2 (germline): SNHLY, FYNNEI. Trimming removed 5 bases at V and 5 bases at J, with 9 bases between. The CDR3 has 12 residues. The CDR3 region is CASSKNGYGYTS. CDR3 nucleotides: TGTGCCAGCAGTAAGAACGGATATGGCTACACCTCC.

In regard to this clonotype: This may be a read error: a much more frequent sequence differs by one nucleotide. V usage is TRBV29-1 and J usage is TRBJ2-3; no firm D call. This CDR3 comprises 15 residues. V lost 4 bases to trimming and J lost 2 bases, with 16 bases between them. CDR1 and CDR2 from the germline V gene are SQVTM and ANQGSEA. In DNA form, the CDR3 reads TGCAGCGTTGGCGGCGCTGGCGGATACACAGATACGCAGTATTTT. Amino acid sequence: CSVGGAGGYTDTQYF.

A remark on this clonotype: A read error is possible here, since a much larger clone lies one base away. The chain couples TRBV12-3 or TRBV12-4 to TRBJ1-3; tentative D call: TRBD1 (5 bases). This CDR3 has 15 amino acids. The CDR3 loop reads CASSWFRGVGSTIYF. The CDR3 bases are TGTGCCAGCAGTTGGTTTAGGGGTGTTGGAAGCACCATATATTTT.

Ten or more counts support this clonotype. The chain combines TRBV14 with TRBJ1-5; 12 nucleotides match TRBD1. The CDR3 length is 19 residues. The V segment lost 2 bases and the J segment 5 bases; nucleotides outside the gene matches: 13. Germline values: CDR1 SGHDN, CDR2 FVKESK. This CDR3 is CASSQIPLGDRGPHQPQHF. The CDR3 DNA sequence: TGTGCCAGCAGCCAAATACCATTGGGGGACAGGGGGCCACATCAGCCCCAGCATTTT.

As to this clonotype: This may stem from a read error, because a much larger clone lies one nucleotide away. This chain connects TRBV5-1 to TRBJ2-1; 14 bases match TRBD2. The length of the CDR3 is 17 residues. Germline V gene sequence: CDR1 SGHRS, CDR2 YFSETQ. The ends lost 5 bases at V and 7 bases at J; junction bases unmatched: 11. The CDR3 nucleotides are TGCGCCAGCAGGGATTTGCGCCGGACTAGCGGGAGGAATGAGCAGTTCTTC. Translation gives CASRDLRRTSGRNEQFF.

A word on this clonotype: A much larger clone lies one base from this, so it may be a read error. This rearrangement joins TRBV4-1 to TRBJ2-2; a weak D match, TRBD2 (5 bases). The germline V gene has CDR1 MGHRA and CDR2 YSYEKL. The length of the CDR3 is 15 residues. CDR3 bases: TGCGCCAGCAGCCGACCAGGACTGAACACCGGGGAGCTGATTTTT. Protein product: CASSRPGLNTGELIF.

As concerns this clonotype: One end of the junction does not line up with germline, which may come from a read error. The chain couples TRBV29-1 to TRBJ1-2; tentative D call: TRBD1 (5 bases). This CDR3 region has 12 residues. CDR1 SQVTM and CDR2 ANQGSEA come from the germline V gene. For the CDR3, the DNA is TGTAGCGTTGAAGGGCAGGGCGATGGCTGCACCTTC. Its protein is CSVEGQGDGCTF. Full variable domain (missing parts from reference TRBV29-1 and TRBJ1-2): SAVISQKPSRDICQRGTSLTIQCQVDSQVTMMFWYRQQPGQSLTLIATANQGSEATYESGFVIDKFPISRPNLTFSTLTVSNMSPEDSSIYLCSVEGQGDGCTFGSGTRLTVV.

Worth noting for this clonotype: The conserved phenylalanine or tryptophan is not found at the CDR3 terminus, so this likely reflects a read error. The rearrangement links TRBV6-1 to TRBJ2-3; tentatively, D is TRBD2 (6 bases). Germline lookup yields CDR1 MNHNS and CDR2 SASEGT. The CDR3 is 14 amino acids. This CDR3 reads CASSRERATDTQYS. The CDR3 nucleotides are TGCGCCAGCAGTCGTGAGCGGGCGACAGATACGCAGTATTCT.

In the case of this clonotype: The CDR3 ends on some other residue instead of the conserved phenylalanine or tryptophan, so this is likely a read error. V is TRBV6-5 and J is TRBJ1-6; D is uncertain. Germline V gene data show CDR1 as MNHEY and CDR2 as SVGAGI. Deletions cut 2 bases from V and 6 bases from J, with 8 bases between. This CDR3 comprises 14 residues. CDR3 sequence (DNA): TGTGCCAGCAGTTACGATACGGCTAATTCACCCCTCCACAAT. This codes for CASSYDTANSPLHN.

Regarding this clonotype: Given the absence of the conserved phenylalanine or tryptophan at the CDR3 end, a read error is likely. The DNA is omitted, as the CDR3 cannot be located on it reliably, and the CDR3 follows TCRdb's listing. The gene calls are TRBV11-2 and TRBJ1-1. CDR1 SGHAT and CDR2 FQNNGV come from the germline V gene. The CDR3 extends over 12 residues, inclusive of both ends. CDR3 protein: CASSSKHAEASS.

This clonotype was observed a handful of times. The chain employs TRBV28 and TRBJ2-4; D unresolved. CDR3 length: 15 residues. CDR1 MDHEN and CDR2 SYDVKM come from the germline V gene. The V gene lost 1 base and the J gene lost 6 bases, with 13 bases spanning the gap. The DNA of the CDR3 is TGTGCCAGCAGTTTATCCCGTAGGAGCACAAACATTCAGTACTTC. Translating gives CASSLSRRSTNIQYF.

As to this clonotype: One end of the junction varies from germline; a read error may be responsible. The chain couples TRBV11-2 to TRBJ2-1, with 14 bases fitting TRBD2. There are 17 residues in the CDR3. Germline V gene lookup returns CDR1 SGHAT and CDR2 FQNNGV. Here the CDR3 reads CASRRRLAGGPGDEHCF. The DNA for the CDR3 is TGTGCCAGCAGGAGGAGACTAGCGGGAGGGCCGGGGGATGAGCACTGCTTC. Supplemented by reference TRBV11-2 and TRBJ2-1, the full variable domain reads EAGVAQSPRYKIIEKRQSVAFWCNPISGHATLYWYQQILGQGPKLLIQFQNNGVVDDSQLPKDRFSAERLKGVDSTLKIQPAKLEDSAVYLCASRRRLAGGPGDEHCFGPGTRLTVL.

The chain carries TRBV29-1 and TRBJ1-5, with a possible D match to TRBD1 (6 bases). The CDR3 spans 13 residues. Germline values: CDR1 SQVTM, CDR2 ANQGSEA. V was trimmed by 8 bases and J by 11 bases, leaving 22 bases between them. CDR3: CSMGGGQGQTQHF. The CDR3 bases are TGCAGCATGGGGGGAGGCCAGGGGCAGACCCAGCATTTT.

This clonotype was recorded only once. This may be a read error: a much more frequent sequence differs by one nucleotide. Lacking the conserved final phenylalanine or tryptophan, this CDR3 likely reflects a read error. The chain is built from TRBV12-3 or TRBV12-4 and TRBJ2-3, with D hard to call. Trimming removed 5 bases from V and 5 bases from J, with 11 bases in between. The CDR3 extends over 13 amino acids. This CDR3 is CASSQPPLDTQYL. CDR3 nucleotide sequence: TGTGCCAGCAGTCAACCTCCGTTAGATACGCAGTATCTT.

This clonotype was seen more than once but under ten times. A much larger clone differs from this one at a single base, so this may be a read error. V and J are TRBV10-3 and TRBJ2-1, with D perhaps matching TRBD2 (5 bases). CDR3 length: 16 residues. Germline V gene sequence: CDR1 ENHRY, CDR2 SYGVKD. The CDR3 region has the DNA TGTCCCATCAGGTCCGGTGCGGGCAGCTCCTACAATGAGCAGTTCTTC. It specifies CPIRSGAGSSYNEQFF.

A word on this clonotype: One end of the junction does not line up with germline, which may come from a read error. This chain joins TRBV11-2 and TRBJ2-2, with D possibly being TRBD2 (5 bases). CDR1 SGHAT and CDR2 FQNNGV come from the germline V gene. There are 15 residues in the CDR3. CDR3 nucleotide sequence: TGTGCCAGCAGCTTAGGTACTTGGACCACTGGGGAGCTGTTGTTT. Residues: CASSLGTWTTGELLF.

This clonotype has a count of ten or more. The chain uses TRBV30 and TRBJ2-1, with 8 bases that match TRBD1. V lost 5 bases and J lost 2; bases outside the gene matches: 5. The CDR3 is 14 amino acids. CDR1 and CDR2 from the germline V gene are GTSNPN and SVGIG (reference sequence). The CDR3 sequence is CAWGQGATYNEQFF. The DNA of the CDR3 is TGTGCCTGGGGGCAGGGGGCTACCTACAATGAGCAGTTCTTC.

This clonotype came up many times. The rearrangement joins TRBV29-1 to TRBJ2-2; TRBD2 aligns across 7 bases. This CDR3 has 14 amino acids. The germline CDR1 and CDR2 sequences are SQVTM and ANQGSEA. V lost 4 bases and J lost 1; bases outside the gene matches: 3. In DNA, the CDR3 is TGCAGCGTTGGAGCTAGCGGGAACACCGGGGAGCTGTTTTTT. This encodes CSVGASGNTGELFF.

About this clonotype: With a much larger clone just one base away, this may be a read error. The chain couples TRBV28 to TRBJ1-2; D gene unclear. The CDR3 has 11 amino acids. In germline, CDR1 is MDHEN, CDR2 SYDVKM. The V end was cut by 7 bases, the J end by 10 bases, with 13 bases between. The CDR3 nucleotides are TGTGCCAGCACCAAATTTCGGGACTACACCTTC. This gives the protein CASTKFRDYTF.

A note on this clonotype: The conserved phenylalanine or tryptophan normally closing the CDR3 is absent here, so this likely arose from a read error. The CDR3 protein is CSVEAHRQETQYL. The CDR3 DNA reads TGCAGCGTTGAAGCTCACAGGCAAGAGACCCAGTACTTG. This chain uses TRBV29-1 with TRBJ2-5; D is possibly TRBD1 (5 bases). CDR1 is SQVTM, CDR2 ANQGSEA, per germline. Trimming shortened V by 1 base and J by 2 bases, and 8 bases separated the two germline ends. The length of the CDR3 is 13 residues.

This sequence joins TRBV11-2 and TRBJ1-3; no reliable D call. Germline V gene sequence: CDR1 SGHAT, CDR2 FQNNGV. The CDR3 extends over 14 amino acids. Here the CDR3 reads CVRSLEVAGNTIYF. The CDR3 DNA reads as TGTGTCAGGAGCTTAGAAGTGGCTGGAAACACCATATATTTT.

Comments on this clonotype: At one end, the junction sequence differs from germline, possibly due to a read error. The chain uses TRBV11-2 and TRBJ2-3; D may correspond to TRBD1 or TRBD2 (7 bases each). The CDR3 spans 15 residues. Germline CDR1 SGHAT, CDR2 FQNNGV. The CDR3, as DNA: TGTACCAGCAGCTTAGGGGGCGGGAGCACAGATATGCAGTATTTT. Amino acid sequence: CTSSLGGGSTDMQYF.

Concerning this clonotype: The germline gene is not matched at one end of the junction; a read error may be the cause. The chain joins TRBV12-3 or TRBV12-4 to TRBJ2-2; 10 positions agree with TRBD2. This CDR3 region has 15 residues. CDR3: CASWASGSDTGELFF. DNA of the CDR3: TGTGCCAGCTGGGCTAGCGGGAGTGACACTGGGGAGCTGTTTTTT.